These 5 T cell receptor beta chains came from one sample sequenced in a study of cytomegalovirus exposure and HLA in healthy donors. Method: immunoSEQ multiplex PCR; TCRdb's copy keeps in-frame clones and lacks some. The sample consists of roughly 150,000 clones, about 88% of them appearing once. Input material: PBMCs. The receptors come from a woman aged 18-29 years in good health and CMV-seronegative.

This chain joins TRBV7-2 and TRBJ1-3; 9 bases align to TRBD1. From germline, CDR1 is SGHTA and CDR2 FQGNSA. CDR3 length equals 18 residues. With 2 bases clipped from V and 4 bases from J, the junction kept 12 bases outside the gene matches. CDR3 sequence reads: CASSLKIEGQGPGNTIYF. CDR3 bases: TGTGCCAGCAGCTTAAAAATAGAGGGACAGGGTCCAGGAAACACCATATATTTT. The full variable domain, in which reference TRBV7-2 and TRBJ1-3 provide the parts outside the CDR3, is GAGVSQSPSNKVTEKGKDVELRCDPISGHTALYWYRQSLGQGLEFLIYFQGNSAPDKSGLPSDRFSAERTGGSVSTLTIQRTQQEDSAVYLCASSLKIEGQGPGNTIYFGEGSWLTVV.

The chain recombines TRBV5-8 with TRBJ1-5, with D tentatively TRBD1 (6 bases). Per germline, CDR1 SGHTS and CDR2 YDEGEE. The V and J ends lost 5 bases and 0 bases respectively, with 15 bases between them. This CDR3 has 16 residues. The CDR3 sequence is CASSSDGTPSNQPQHF. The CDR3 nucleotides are TGTGCCAGCAGTTCCGACGGGACACCTAGCAATCAGCCCCAGCATTTT. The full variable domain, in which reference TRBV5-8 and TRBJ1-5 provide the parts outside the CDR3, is EAGVTQSPTHLIKTRGQQATLRCSPISGHTSVYWYQQALGLGLQFLLWYDEGEERNRGNFPPRFSGRQFPNYSSELNVNALELEDSALYLCASSSDGTPSNQPQHFGDGTRLSIL.

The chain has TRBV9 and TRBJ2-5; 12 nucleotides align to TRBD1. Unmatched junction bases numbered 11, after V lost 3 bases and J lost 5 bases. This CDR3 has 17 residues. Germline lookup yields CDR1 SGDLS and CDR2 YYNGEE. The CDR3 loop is CASSDPGQGAMEETQYF. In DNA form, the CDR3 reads TGTGCCAGCAGCGACCCGGGACAGGGGGCGATGGAGGAGACCCAGTACTTC.

The CDR3 nucleotides are TGTGCCAGCCTAGGACAGGCGAACACTGAAGCTTTCTTT. As protein: CASLGQANTEAFF. This chain connects TRBV10-3 to TRBJ1-1; 7 nucleotides match TRBD1. There are 13 residues in the CDR3. Per germline, CDR1 ENHRY and CDR2 SYGVKD. V shed 10 bases and J 1 base; nucleotides not matched to a gene: 6.

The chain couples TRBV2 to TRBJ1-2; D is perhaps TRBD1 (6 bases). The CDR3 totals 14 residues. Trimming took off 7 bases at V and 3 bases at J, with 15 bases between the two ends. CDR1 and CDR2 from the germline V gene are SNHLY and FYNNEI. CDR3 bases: TGTGCCAGCATCCCAGGACAGCCCCACTATGGCTACACCTTC. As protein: CASIPGQPHYGYTF.